This passage covers 15 T cell receptor beta chains from one sample sequenced in a study of CD8+ T cells in alopecia areata. The authors extracted RNA and reverse transcribed it into cDNA as the sequencing template. Clones were read by immunoSEQ multiplex PCR, and TCRdb kept only the in-frame ones, dropping some. The top ten clones hold roughly a tenth of a sample with 100,000 to 150,000 clones, less than 50% of them seen once. Sequenced input: NKG2D-low CD8+ T cells sorted from blood. The receptor source for this set is a human donor with alopecia areata.

This clone is medium-sized (0.01 to 0.1%). The chain employs TRBV28 and TRBJ2-5, with D perhaps given as TRBD1 or TRBD2 (5 bases each). The germline V gene encodes CDR1 MDHEN and CDR2 SYDVKM. CDR3 length: 14 residues. V lost 6 bases to trimming and J lost 4 bases, with 15 bases between them. The CDR3: CASSPLGESETQYF. The CDR3 region has the DNA TGTGCCAGCAGCCCCTTGGGGGAGTCAGAGACCCAGTACTTC.

V usage is TRBV30 and J usage is TRBJ2-7; tentative D call: TRBD2 (6 bases). The CDR3 covers 12 residues. Germline CDR1 reads GTSNPN; CDR2 reads SVGIG (reference sequence). Trimming took 0 bases from V and 6 from J, leaving 9 bases between them. The CDR3 sequence: CAWSVGGAEQYF. In DNA form, the CDR3 reads TGTGCCTGGAGTGTAGGAGGGGCCGAGCAGTACTTC.

The chain recombines TRBV27 with TRBJ1-5; TRBD1 might be the D (5 bases). CDR3 size: 12 residues. Trimming stripped 5 bases from V and 7 bases from J, with 9 bases between. Germline CDR1 MNHEY, CDR2 SMNVEV (reference sequence). CDR3 protein: CASSQGGQPQHF. The DNA for the CDR3 is TGTGCCAGCAGTCAGGGCGGCCAGCCCCAGCATTTT.

In this sample, this clone turned up once. This chain links TRBV5-1 with TRBJ2-1, with D possibly being TRBD2 (5 bases). Trimming removed 3 bases at V and 5 bases at J, with 9 bases between. CDR1 SGHRS and CDR2 YFSETQ come from the germline V gene. The CDR3 totals 13 residues. CDR3 loop: CASSSAEDNEQFF. The CDR3 DNA sequence: TGCGCCAGCAGCTCAGCGGAGGACAATGAGCAGTTCTTC.

The chain couples TRBV30 to TRBJ2-2, with D tentatively TRBD2 (5 bases). V lost 0 bases to trimming and J lost 5 bases, with 7 bases between them. This CDR3 comprises 13 residues. CDR1 and CDR2 from the germline V gene are GTSNPN and SVGIG (reference sequence). The CDR3 DNA reads as TGTGCCTGGAGTGTACCGGGGACCGGGGAGCTGTTTTTT. Translation: CAWSVPGTGELFF. Using reference TRBV30 and TRBJ2-2 for the parts outside the CDR3, the full variable domain is SQTIHQWPATLVQPVGSPLSLECTVEGTSNPNLYWYRQAAGRGLQLLFYSVGIGQISSEVPQNLSASRPQDRQFILSSKKLLLSDSGFYLCAWSVPGTGELFFGEGSRLTVL.

The rearrangement uses TRBV7-3 and TRBJ2-1; the match to TRBD1 covers 11 bases. The CDR3 has 15 amino acids. With V trimmed by 2 bases and J by 6 bases, 3 bases remained unmatched. Germline lookup yields CDR1 SGHTA and CDR2 FQGTGA. CDR3 region: CASSLGTGGSNEQFF. The CDR3 coding sequence is TGTGCCAGCAGCTTAGGGACAGGGGGAAGCAATGAGCAGTTCTTC.

The rearrangement joins TRBV29-1 to TRBJ2-1, with D tentatively TRBD2 (5 bases). V was cut by 3 bases and J by 1 base, with 13 bases left in between. CDR1 is SQVTM, CDR2 ANQGSEA, per germline. CDR3 length: 15 residues. The CDR3 bases are TGCAGCGTTGAGGCAGGACTTACGTCCTACAATGAGCAGTTCTTC. Protein: CSVEAGLTSYNEQFF.

The chain links TRBV4-1 to TRBJ2-5, with TRBD1 identical over 7 bases. Germline V gene lookup returns CDR1 MGHRA and CDR2 YSYEKL. Trimming at V came to 2 bases and at J to 2 bases, leaving 20 bases not matched to a gene. The CDR3 length is 20 residues. The CDR3 here is CASSQPTTGTVRLPQETQYF. The CDR3 DNA reads as TGCGCCAGCAGCCAACCAACAACCGGGACAGTTCGACTTCCACAAGAGACCCAGTACTTC.

This clone was picked up a small number of times. J is TRBJ1-2 and V is TRBV5-1; no definite D call. Germline V CDR1 and CDR2: SGHRS, YFSETQ. CDR3 size: 12 residues. Deletions cut 5 bases from V and 6 bases from J, with 11 bases between. The CDR3 nucleotides are TGCGCCAGCAGGACGGGGAACGATGGCTACACCTTC. This codes for CASRTGNDGYTF.

This chain connects TRBV11-2 to TRBJ2-6, with D maybe TRBD1 (6 bases). Trimming took 5 bases from V and 2 from J, leaving 13 bases between them. There are 16 residues in the CDR3. The germline CDR1 and CDR2 sequences are SGHAT and FQNNGV. Here the CDR3 DNA reads TGTGCCAGCAGCCTAGTAGGGGGAACTGGGGCCAACGTCCTGACTTTC. Encoded protein: CASSLVGGTGANVLTF. Looking up the rest from reference TRBV11-2 and TRBJ2-6 gives the full variable domain: EAGVAQSPRYKIIEKRQSVAFWCNPISGHATLYWYQQILGQGPKLLIQFQNNGVVDDSQLPKDRFSAERLKGVDSTLKIQPAKLEDSAVYLCASSLVGGTGANVLTFGAGSRLTVL.

The J gene is TRBJ2-1, the V gene TRBV23-1, with 7 bases identical to TRBD2. TRBV23-1 is sorted into the ORF group, with uncertain function. The ends lost 1 base at V and 9 bases at J; junction bases unmatched: 9. This CDR3 region has 15 residues. In DNA form, the CDR3 reads TGCGCCAGCAGTCAATACGGGAGGTCACAATGTGAGCAGTTCTTC. As protein: CASSQYGRSQCEQFF.

This chain joins TRBV29-1 and TRBJ2-3; 9 bases line up with TRBD2. The CDR3 length is 15 residues. Germline V lookup: CDR1 SQVTM, CDR2 ANQGSEA. V was clipped by 2 bases and J by 6 bases; unmatched bases: 9. CDR3 in amino acids: CSVELAGFSGDTQYF. The DNA of the CDR3 is TGCAGCGTTGAACTAGCGGGATTTTCGGGCGATACGCAGTATTTT.

This clone has just a few counts. The chain combines TRBV11-2 with TRBJ2-7; D might be TRBD1 (5 bases). The CDR3 contains 14 residues. V lost 0 bases to trimming and J lost 3 bases, with 9 bases between them. Germline CDR1 is SGHAT and CDR2 is FQNNGV. The CDR3 bases are TGTGCCAGCAGCTTAGAGACAGATTACTACGAGCAGTACTTC. Its translation is CASSLETDYYEQYF.

This clone came up a few times. The junction does not match germline at one end; this may be a read error. The chain joins TRBV5-5 to TRBJ2-6; 10 bases map to TRBD2. This CDR3 contains 18 residues. Germline V gene data show CDR1 as SGHKS and CDR2 as YYEKEE (reference sequence). The CDR3 protein is CASSQFGTSASGANVLTF. The CDR3 DNA reads as TGCGCCAGCAGCCAATTCGGGACTAGCGCCTCTGGGGCCAACGTCCTGACTTTC.

There are a few counts of this clone. The J gene is TRBJ2-5, the V gene TRBV29-1, with 10 bases matching TRBD2. Germline CDR1 reads SQVTM; CDR2 reads ANQGSEA. This CDR3 comprises 18 residues. Trimming cost V 5 bases and J 2 bases; bases outside gene matches: 17. The DNA for the CDR3 is TGCAGCGTTAAGGGTGGGCTAGCGGGAGAGACGGGTCAAGAGACCCAGTACTTC. Its protein product is CSVKGGLAGETGQETQYF. The variable domain in full, completed from reference TRBV29-1 and TRBJ2-5, reads SAVISQKPSRDICQRGTSLTIQCQVDSQVTMMFWYRQQPGQSLTLIATANQGSEATYESGFVIDKFPISRPNLTFSTLTVSNMSPEDSSIYLCSVKGGLAGETGQETQYFGPGTRLLVL.